This TCR beta chain was recovered during a study of blood T cells in healthy people across ages. A J-beta primer mix and a sample-barcoded 5' primer were used in a second PCR of about 7 to 12 cycles. TCRdb re-analysed the 5' RACE reads in MiXCR, keeping a single row per CDR3 protein. The profile shows hundreds of thousands of distinct CDR3 sequences, about 37% of them singletons. Findings of the study overall: Long-lived donors exceeded aged donors in naive CD4+ cells and diversity.

CDR3 length: 14 amino acids. In germline, CDR1 is MDHEN, CDR2 SYDVKM. V lost 10 bases, J lost 4 bases, and 18 bases lay in between. As regards this clonotype: As yet, its antigen is unknown.

The origin of this receptor is a man aged 18-30 years in good health. The rearrangement uses TRBV28 and TRBJ2-3, with D unresolved. Sequenced input: blood. The CDR3 region has the DNA TGTGCCACCGGTTTGCTCGATAGGGCAGATACGCAGTATTTT. Its protein product is CATGLLDRADTQYF. Supplemented by reference TRBV28 and TRBJ2-3, the full variable domain reads DVKVTQSSRYLVKRTGEKVFLECVQDMDHENMFWYRQDPGLGLRLIYFSYDVKMKEKGDIPEGYSVSREKKERFSLILESASTNQTSMYLCATGLLDRADTQYFGPGTRLTVL.